The table lists the clone carrying this T cell receptor (beta chain) with many counts. The sample comes from a study of Graves' ophthalmopathy and Graves' hyperthyroidism. Amplification of the TCR beta CDR3 regions used RNA transcripts (as template). First-round RT-PCR employed HTBI primers, with a second-round multiplex PCR after it. MiXCR, run by TCRdb on the multiplex PCR reads, gives a single entry per CDR3 protein. This sample has about 620,000 distinct CDR3 sequences, with about a fifth found just once. CDR1 SQVTM and CDR2 ANQGSEA come from the germline V gene. This CDR3 is built from 15 residues. V dropped 4 bases and J dropped 6 bases, with 22 bases sitting between them. Isolation of PBMCs was performed using over 8.5 ml of fresh peripheral blood.

This chain joins TRBV29-1 and TRBJ2-7; tentatively, D is TRBD1 or TRBD2 (7 bases each). This receptor was identified in a woman aged 18-35 years with stable Graves' hyperthyroidism. Some clones in this sample may be carry-over from other donors' samples. The specimen was peripheral blood. CDR3 nucleotides: TGCAGCGTTGGAACAGAGACAGGGAGGGTCGGCGAGCAGTACTTC. This gives the protein CSVGTETGRVGEQYF.